These 24 T cell receptor beta chains were sequenced from one sample in a study of vaccination effects on CD4 cells after COVID-19. Subsequent to about 10 days of culture, CD4+ T cells were isolated. Method: immunoSEQ multiplex PCR; TCRdb's copy keeps in-frame clones and lacks some. Of around 45,000 clones detected, about 75% appear once; the ten largest clones hold over 9.5%. The antigens of these receptors remain unknown. The sample in question was CD4+ T cells from PBMCs cultured without peptide, obtained before COVID-19 vaccination. Source of these receptors: a human donor who had a prior SARS-CoV-2 infection.

V and J are TRBV7-3 and TRBJ2-1, with a tentative D call TRBD2 (5 bases). Trimming left V 2 bases short and J 12 bases short, with 14 bases between. Germline V gene lookup returns CDR1 SGHTA and CDR2 FQGTGA. CDR3 length: 13 residues. The DNA of the CDR3 is TGTGCCAGCAGCTTAGCCGGACTTACCCGGCAGTTCTTC. Its protein is CASSLAGLTRQFF.

CDR3 in DNA: TGTGCCAGCAGTGAAGAGCTCCGACCCCCCCCGTGGGAGCAGTACTTC. Translation gives CASSEELRPPPWEQYF. The chain links TRBV6-1 to TRBJ2-7; D unclear. With 1 base removed from V and 7 bases from J, the gap between germline ends came to 20 bases. This CDR3 spans 16 amino acids. Germline V gene data show CDR1 as MNHNS and CDR2 as SASEGT.

The chain has TRBV7-3 and TRBJ1-1; 8 nucleotides agree with TRBD1. Germline V gives CDR1 SGHTA, CDR2 FQGTGA. CDR3 length equals 14 residues. The ends lost 3 bases at V and 5 bases at J; junction bases unmatched: 5. The CDR3 coding sequence is TGTGCCAGCAGCTTCAACAGGGGGAGTACTGAAGCTTTCTTT. Translated: CASSFNRGSTEAFF.

This clone was picked up a small number of times. The chain couples TRBV18 to TRBJ2-1; 10 bases fit TRBD2. Looked up from germline, CDR1 is KGHSH and CDR2 is LQKENI. J lost 5 bases, V lost 3 bases, and 10 bases had no gene match. This CDR3 region has 17 residues. Here the CDR3 reads CASSPLAGVRVNNEQFF. The CDR3 coding sequence is TGTGCCAGCTCACCGCTAGCGGGGGTCAGGGTGAACAATGAGCAGTTCTTC.

V gene TRBV2 combines with J gene TRBJ2-3, with 7 positions matching TRBD1. V shed 6 bases and J 6 bases; nucleotides not matched to a gene: 6. Germline CDR1 and CDR2: SNHLY and FYNNEI. The CDR3 has 13 residues. CDR3 sequence reads: CASSLTGYDTQYF. The CDR3 nucleotides are TGTGCCAGCAGCTTGACAGGGTACGATACGCAGTATTTT. Complete variable domain (other parts from reference TRBV2 and TRBJ2-3): EPEVTQTPSHQVTQMGQEVILRCVPISNHLYFYWYRQILGQKVEFLVSFYNNEISEKSEIFDDQFSVERPDGSNFTLKIRSTKLEDSAMYFCASSLTGYDTQYFGPGTRLTVL.

The chain joins TRBV10-3 to TRBJ2-3; D not resolved. Germline CDR1 reads ENHRY; CDR2 reads SYGVKD. This CDR3 has 15 amino acids. Trimming cost V 4 bases and J 0 bases, with 11 bases left between them. CDR3 loop: CAISVGRPSTDTQYF. The CDR3, as DNA: TGTGCCATCAGTGTCGGACGCCCTAGCACAGATACGCAGTATTTT.

This clone occurred a few times. The DNA of the CDR3 is TGCGCCAGCAGCCAACTAGCGGGAGGATCCTACGAGCAGTACTTC. The encoded protein is CASSQLAGGSYEQYF. This sequence joins TRBV4-3 and TRBJ2-7, with 11 bases matching TRBD2. Germline CDR1 reads LGHNA; CDR2 reads YSLEER. This CDR3 contains 15 residues. The V segment lost 2 bases and the J segment 1 base; nucleotides outside the gene matches: 1.

The gene calls are TRBV18 and TRBJ2-6; D is uncertain. The V end was cut by 1 base, the J end by 4 bases, with 5 bases between. This CDR3 region has 14 residues. CDR1 is KGHSH and CDR2 is LQKENI in the germline V gene. DNA for the CDR3: TGTGCCAGCTCACCACGAAAAGGGGCCAACGTCCTGACTTTC. It is translated as CASSPRKGANVLTF.

The chain uses TRBV28 and TRBJ2-5; no definite D call. V dropped 6 bases and J dropped 2 bases, with 7 bases sitting between them. This CDR3 spans 12 amino acids. The V gene's germline CDR1 is MDHEN and CDR2 SYDVKM. The CDR3 sequence is CASRPTQETQYF. The CDR3 coding sequence is TGTGCCAGCAGGCCTACTCAAGAGACCCAGTACTTC.

The chain recombines TRBV16 with TRBJ2-1; perhaps TRBD2 as D (5 bases). With 4 bases removed from V and 1 base from J, the gap between germline ends came to 11 bases. Per the germline V gene, CDR1 is KGHSY and CDR2 is FQNENV. CDR3 size: 15 residues. DNA of the CDR3: TGTGCCAGCAGCCCACAACTAGGTTCCTACAATGAGCAGTTCTTC. This gives the protein CASSPQLGSYNEQFF.

This clone was seen a handful of times. The genes are TRBV4-1 and TRBJ2-3; tentative D call: TRBD1 (5 bases). V lost 6 bases to trimming and J lost 0 bases, with 16 bases between them. The CDR3 is made up of 16 amino acids. CDR1 is MGHRA and CDR2 is YSYEKL in the germline V gene. The CDR3 sequence: CASRRQQPASTDTQYF. Written as DNA, the CDR3 is TGCGCCAGCAGACGACAGCAGCCCGCCAGCACAGATACGCAGTATTTT.

The rearrangement uses TRBV5-4 and TRBJ2-5; no definite D call. Trimming took off 0 bases at V and 1 base at J, with 4 bases between the two ends. From germline, CDR1 is SGHNT and CDR2 YYREEE (reference sequence). This CDR3 is built from 13 residues. For the CDR3, the DNA is TGTGCCAGCAGCTTGGCCTTCCAAGAGACCCAGTACTTC. Its translation is CASSLAFQETQYF. Variable domain in full (rest from reference TRBV5-4 and TRBJ2-5): ETGVTQSPTHLIKTRGQQVTLRCSSQSGHNTVSWYQQALGQGPQFIFQYYREEENGRGNFPPRFSGLQFPNYSSELNVNALELDDSALYLCASSLAFQETQYFGPGTRLLVL.

The chain links TRBV6-5 to TRBJ1-2; TRBD1 is a possible D gene (6 bases). From germline, CDR1 is MNHEY and CDR2 SVGAGI. This CDR3 is built from 14 residues. Trimming removed 3 bases from V and 6 bases from J, with 14 bases in between. The CDR3 here is CASSYAVDSDGYTF. The DNA for the CDR3 is TGTGCCAGCAGTTATGCCGTGGACAGCGATGGCTACACCTTC.

This rearrangement joins TRBV19 to TRBJ1-2; D gene unclear. V was cut by 3 bases and J by 2 bases, with 10 bases left in between. This CDR3 is 14 amino acids long. CDR1 and CDR2 (germline): LNHDA, SQIVND (reference sequence). DNA for the CDR3: TGTGCCAGTAGTATCGTCGGCCGCAACTATGGCTACACCTTC. This translates into CASSIVGRNYGYTF.

The chain combines TRBV30 with TRBJ2-7; TRBD2 matches at 8 bases. The V gene's germline CDR1 is GTSNPN and CDR2 SVGIG (reference sequence). The V segment lost 5 bases and the J segment 4 bases; nucleotides outside the gene matches: 7. The length of the CDR3 is 13 residues. CDR3 sequence reads: CAWSGLELYEQYF. The CDR3 DNA reads TGTGCCTGGTCGGGACTAGAATTGTACGAGCAGTACTTC.

This sequence joins TRBV29-1 and TRBJ1-1; D is undetermined. V dropped 3 bases and J dropped 0 bases, with 8 bases sitting between them. CDR1 is SQVTM and CDR2 is ANQGSEA in the germline V gene. CDR3 size: 13 residues. The CDR3 is CSVERAMNTEAFF. CDR3 nucleotides: TGCAGCGTTGAGAGGGCCATGAACACTGAAGCTTTCTTT.

This clone has more than one count but fewer than ten. V is TRBV19 and J is TRBJ1-2; 7 nucleotides match TRBD1. Trimming removed 6 bases from V and 4 bases from J; junction bases left unmatched: 2. The CDR3 consists of 12 residues. Germline V CDR1 and CDR2: LNHDA, SQIVND (reference sequence). CDR3 sequence (DNA): TGTGCCAGTAGCCGACAGGGCTATGGCTACACCTTC. Protein sequence: CASSRQGYGYTF.

The V and J genes are TRBV7-8 and TRBJ2-7; 11 nucleotides match TRBD2. The V and J ends lost 0 bases and 1 base, in that order; junction bases with no gene match: 5. CDR3 length equals 17 residues. CDR1 is SGHVS and CDR2 is FQNEAQ in the germline V gene. The CDR3 here is CASSLASGGASSYEQYF. Written as DNA, the CDR3 is TGTGCCAGCAGCTTAGCTAGCGGGGGGGCCTCTTCCTACGAGCAGTACTTC.

The chain has TRBV3-1 (or the pseudogene TRBV3-2) and TRBJ2-2, with 7 positions matching TRBD2. Germline assignment: CDR1 LGHDT and CDR2 YNNKEL (reference sequence). Trimming cost V 4 bases and J 8 bases; bases outside gene matches: 10. The CDR3 length is 15 residues. This CDR3 is CASSLWAGDTGELFF. CDR3 bases: TGTGCCAGCAGCCTCTGGGCGGGAGATACGGGGGAGCTGTTTTTT.

The chain combines TRBV11-2 with TRBJ2-3, with 8 bases fitting TRBD2. The ends lost 1 base at V and 2 bases at J; junction bases unmatched: 8. The germline CDR1 and CDR2 sequences are SGHAT and FQNNGV. The CDR3 extends over 17 amino acids. In DNA, the CDR3 is TGTGCCAGCAGCTTAGTGTGGGTAGCGGGGCCCACAGATACGCAGTATTTT. Translation: CASSLVWVAGPTDTQYF. Full variable domain (rest looked up from reference TRBV11-2 and TRBJ2-3): EAGVAQSPRYKIIEKRQSVAFWCNPISGHATLYWYQQILGQGPKLLIQFQNNGVVDDSQLPKDRFSAERLKGVDSTLKIQPAKLEDSAVYLCASSLVWVAGPTDTQYFGPGTRLTVL.

This chain joins TRBV12-5 and TRBJ2-3, with D tentatively TRBD2 (6 bases). The V gene lost 2 bases and the J gene lost 2 bases, with 14 bases spanning the gap. The CDR3 totals 16 residues. From germline, CDR1 is LGHNT and CDR2 FRNRAP. CDR3 loop: CASGLSSWDSTDTQYF. Written as DNA, the CDR3 is TGTGCTAGTGGTTTGTCTTCCTGGGACTCCACAGATACGCAGTATTTT.

This rearrangement joins TRBV20-1 to TRBJ2-1; 9 bases are a match to TRBD2. Germline-derived CDR1 and CDR2 are DFQATT and SNEGSKA (reference sequence). The CDR3 consists of 14 residues. Trimming removed 3 bases from V and 10 bases from J; junction bases left unmatched: 10. For the CDR3, the DNA is TGCAGTGCTAGTGTAGCGGGAGTTCTGGGGGAGCAGTTCTTC. Translated, it gives CSASVAGVLGEQFF.

The chain recombines TRBV6-5 with TRBJ2-1; tentative D call: TRBD1 (6 bases). Germline lookup yields CDR1 MNHEY and CDR2 SVGAGI. Between the trimmed V and J ends, which lost 6 bases and 5 bases, there was a span of 14 bases. This CDR3 is built from 14 residues. The CDR3 DNA reads as TGTGCCAGCAGCGAGGCAGCAGGGGACAATGAGCAGTTCTTC. Translated, it gives CASSEAAGDNEQFF.

The chain combines TRBV27 with TRBJ2-5; the D gene could be TRBD1 or TRBD2 (5 bases each). V lost 4 bases to trimming and J lost 1 base, with 10 bases between them. CDR1 is MNHEY and CDR2 is SMNVEV in the germline V gene (reference sequence). This CDR3 region has 14 residues. CDR3 DNA: TGTGCCAGCAGTTGGGACCGATCCCAAGAGACCCAGTACTTC. Encoded protein: CASSWDRSQETQYF.